This entry lists 10 T cell receptor beta chains sequenced from one sample in a study of blood T cell repertoires in COVID-19. Profiled with immunoSEQ multiplex PCR; TCRdb holds only in-frame clones, not every one. The data contain about 100,000 clones, about 85% of them singletons. The specimen sequenced was peripheral blood. Receptor source: a man aged 50 to 60 with active COVID-19.

This sequence joins TRBV5-6 and TRBJ2-5; D may be TRBD2 (5 bases). V was trimmed by 1 base and J by 5 bases, leaving 6 bases between them. The CDR3 is 12 amino acids. The germline CDR1 and CDR2 sequences are SGHDT and YYEEEE. The CDR3 DNA is TGTGCCAGCAGCTTGCAGCGGGAGACCCAGTACTTC. This codes for CASSLQRETQYF.

This clone was seen more than once but under ten times. The chain employs TRBV4-1 and TRBJ2-7, with D perhaps TRBD1 (6 bases). Trimming removed 8 bases from V and 7 bases from J, with 15 bases in between. Germline CDR1 and CDR2: MGHRA and YSYEKL. CDR3 length equals 12 residues. CDR3: CASGGPREEQYF. CDR3 sequence (DNA): TGCGCCAGCGGGGGCCCTCGAGAGGAGCAGTACTTC.

This chain joins TRBV6-2 or TRBV6-3 and TRBJ2-7, with no clear D. Germline loops: CDR1 MNHEY, CDR2 SVGEGT. The V gene lost 0 bases and the J gene lost 4 bases, with 7 bases spanning the gap. The CDR3 runs 13 residues. CDR3: CASSYSHQYEQYF. In nucleotides, the CDR3 is TGTGCCAGCAGTTACTCCCACCAGTACGAGCAGTACTTC.

This clone occurred a few times. The rearrangement joins TRBV19 to TRBJ2-7; TRBD1 matches at 8 bases. In germline, CDR1 is LNHDA, CDR2 SQIVND (reference sequence). The V segment lost 10 bases and the J segment 1 base; nucleotides outside the gene matches: 9. CDR3 length: 14 amino acids. DNA of the CDR3: TGTGCCACCGAGACCGGGACAGGATCCTACGAGCAGTACTTC. Protein product: CATETGTGSYEQYF.

The chain links TRBV5-6 to TRBJ2-7, with TRBD1 matching over 10 bases. V gave up 1 base and J gave up 5 bases; unmatched junction bases: 3. The CDR3 covers 14 residues. Per germline, CDR1 SGHDT and CDR2 YYEEEE. This chain's CDR3 is CASSLTGQGNEQYF. The CDR3 DNA follows: TGTGCCAGCAGCTTGACGGGACAGGGGAACGAGCAGTACTTC.

This clone has a handful of counts. This chain joins TRBV12-3 or TRBV12-4 and TRBJ1-5; D uncertain. The CDR3 length is 13 residues. Trimming stripped 6 bases from V and 4 bases from J, with 10 bases between. Here the CDR3 reads CASSPGANQPQHF. In DNA form, the CDR3 reads TGTGCCAGCAGCCCCGGAGCAAATCAGCCCCAGCATTTT.

The rearrangement joins TRBV6-2 or TRBV6-3 to TRBJ2-1, with 11 positions matching TRBD2. Germline V gene data show CDR1 as MNHEY and CDR2 as SVGEGT. The CDR3 length is 19 residues. The V segment lost 5 bases and the J segment 0 bases; nucleotides outside the gene matches: 12. The CDR3 bases are TGTGCCAGCAGTCCACCGACTAGCGGGGCATGGGGCTCCTACAATGAGCAGTTCTTC. Amino acids: CASSPPTSGAWGSYNEQFF.

V and J are TRBV5-4 and TRBJ1-1; D is possibly TRBD1 (5 bases). Per the germline V gene, CDR1 is SGHNT and CDR2 is YYREEE (reference sequence). Trimming removed 4 bases from V and 5 bases from J, with 15 bases in between. CDR3 size: 14 residues. The CDR3 region has the DNA TGTGCCAGCAGCCCAGGTGGGGCGAGTACTGAAGCTTTCTTT. It specifies CASSPGGASTEAFF.

The genes are TRBV12-5 and TRBJ1-1; TRBD1 is a possible D gene (6 bases). This CDR3 spans 12 amino acids. Germline V gene sequence: CDR1 LGHNT, CDR2 FRNRAP. V was trimmed by 5 bases and J by 7 bases, leaving 11 bases between them. CDR3 coding DNA: TGTGCTAGTGGTCAAGGGGGTCTTGAAGCTTTCTTT. Its protein is CASGQGGLEAFF.

The V and J genes are TRBV6-5 and TRBJ1-4; 8 bases align to TRBD1. This CDR3 is 13 amino acids long. Germline values: CDR1 MNHEY, CDR2 SVGAGI. J lost 8 bases, V lost 6 bases, and 5 bases had no gene match. CDR3 region: CASRDRVKEKLFF. The DNA for the CDR3 is TGTGCCAGCAGGGACAGGGTTAAGGAAAAACTGTTTTTT.